A selection of T cell receptor beta chains follows, all from one sample in a study of T cell responses to AZD1222 COVID-19 vaccine. The method was immunoSEQ multiplex PCR; TCRdb's version includes in-frame clones alone and lacks a portion of them. The data show around 100,000 clones, roughly 90% seen once. Sequenced material: peripheral blood, taken on day 0 of AZD1222 vaccination. All receptors derive from an adult in good health. The CDR3 runs from the conserved cysteine through the conserved F or W. The D gene is left open where the match is weak. Some rows have no size entry. The others give once, few or many, or a class for an expanded clone.

j_call cdr3_length v_call d_call clone_size cdr3_aa cdr3_nt
TRBJ2-2 22 TRBV21-1 . . CASSKEGWGGRTGTRLGGELFF TGTGCCAGCAGCAAAGAGGGTTGGGGGGGTCGGACAGGGACCCGTCTTGGCGGGGAGCTGTTTTTT
TRBJ2-3 16 TRBV6-5 TRBD1 . CASRYQGDRGSDTQYF TGTGCCAGCAGGTACCAGGGTGACAGGGGATCAGATACGCAGTATTTT
TRBJ2-5 11 TRBV2 . few CASSVRETQYF TGTGCCAGCAGTGTGAGGGAGACCCAGTACTTC
TRBJ2-3 16 TRBV7-3 TRBD2 few CASSLVFSGGTDTQYF TGTGCCAGCAGCTTAGTTTTTAGCGGGGGCACAGATACGCAGTATTTT
TRBJ1-3 15 TRBV5-4 TRBD1 . CASSSHRGSGNTIYF TGTGCCAGCAGCTCCCACAGGGGCTCTGGAAACACCATATATTTT
TRBJ2-2 15 TRBV18 TRBD1 . CASSPDRGDTGELFF TGTGCCAGCTCACCGGACAGGGGCGACACCGGGGAGCTGTTTTTT
TRBJ1-2 16 TRBV5-1 . . CASRQSEGLANYGYTF TGCGCCAGCAGGCAATCGGAGGGGTTAGCTAACTATGGCTACACCTTC
TRBJ1-3 15 TRBV6-5 . . CASGGQPYSGNTIYF TGTGCCAGCGGCGGACAGCCTTACTCTGGAAACACCATATATTTT
TRBJ2-7 12 TRBV7-9 . . CASSVRTGEQYF TGTGCCAGCAGCGTGAGGACGGGCGAGCAGTACTTC
TRBJ1-1 16 TRBV4-3 . . CASSQDIRGRNTEAFF TGCGCCAGCAGCCAAGATATCCGGGGACGGAACACTGAAGCTTTCTTT
TRBJ1-6 14 TRBV5-1 TRBD1 . CASSLEGGHSPLHF TGCGCCAGCAGCTTAGAAGGGGGCCATTCACCCCTCCACTTT
TRBJ1-2 15 TRBV4-1 TRBD1 once CASSQYDRGLYGYTF TGCGCCAGCAGCCAATACGACAGGGGGCTCTATGGCTACACCTTC
TRBJ2-7 15 TRBV28 TRBD2 . CASSPGGALEGEQYF TGTGCCAGCAGTCCCGGGGGGGCCCTTGAGGGCGAGCAGTACTTC
TRBJ2-5 13 TRBV18 . . CASSLGSKETQYF TGTGCCAGCTCACTTGGGTCCAAAGAGACCCAGTACTTC
TRBJ2-7 14 TRBV27 TRBD1 . CASSFLTGNYEQYF TGTGCCAGCAGTTTTTTGACAGGGAATTACGAGCAGTACTTC
TRBJ1-2 15 TRBV7-2 . . CASSFGGRANYGYTF TGTGCCAGCAGCTTCGGGGGGCGAGCTAACTATGGCTACACCTTC
TRBJ1-3 16 TRBV7-2 . . CASSLVPTSAGNTIYF TGTGCCAGCAGCTTAGTACCTACCTCTGCCGGAAACACCATATATTTT
TRBJ2-1 13 TRBV14 TRBD2 . CASGSGTGGEQFF TGTGCCAGCGGCAGCGGGACCGGAGGTGAGCAGTTCTTC
TRBJ1-1 15 TRBV5-1 TRBD1 . CASSALDRIYTEAFF TGCGCCAGCAGCGCACTGGACAGGATCTACACTGAAGCTTTCTTT
TRBJ2-2 16 TRBV7-3 . . CASSPPPGVGTGELFF TGTGCCAGCAGCCCACCGCCTGGGGTCGGCACCGGGGAGCTGTTTTTT
TRBJ2-1 14 TRBV15 TRBD2 . CATRAGGPYNEQFF TGTGCCACCAGGGCGGGGGGGCCCTACAATGAGCAGTTCTTC
TRBJ2-5 14 TRBV27 . . CASRPSDLQETQYF TGTGCCAGCAGACCCTCGGATTTACAAGAGACCCAGTACTTC
TRBJ1-2 15 TRBV5-4 . . CASTKRLLRVGGYTF TGTGCCAGCACCAAAAGGCTCCTCCGAGTGGGCGGCTACACCTTC